This record looks at one TCR beta chain sequence and its context. A modified ARM-PCR protocol with three rounds of nested PCR amplified TCRbeta. From the multiplex PCR reads, TCRdb called clonotypes with MiXCR, one entry per CDR3 protein. The sample lists 110,000 or so distinct CDR3 sequences, under 65% occurring once. The data stem from a study of tumor and adjacent non-tumor tissue in lung cancer. This CDR3 has 13 amino acids. Germline values: CDR1 DFQATT, CDR2 SNEGSKA (reference sequence). RNA was extracted from bulk tissue without any cell sorting. This non-tumor lung sample came from over 3 cm beyond the tumor edge.

Sequencing used distant non-tumor lung tissue. The chain carries TRBV20-1 and TRBJ2-5; D is unclear. The receptor comes from a man in his 60s with non-small cell lung cancer. CDR3 region: CSAFGQRKETQYF. Written as DNA, the CDR3 is TGCAGCGCCTTTGGGCAGAGGAAAGAGACCCAGTACTTC.